This T cell receptor (beta chain) stems from a study of blood T cells in healthy people across ages. General study results and limits: Long-lived donors exceeded aged donors in naive CD4+ cells and diversity.

This clonotype was seen more than once but under ten times. Its specificity is unknown. The V and J ends lost 1 base and 8 bases respectively, with 15 bases between them. The length of the CDR3 is 14 residues. With a J-beta primer mix and a sample-barcoded 5' primer, a second PCR ran 7 to 11 cycles. One entry per CDR3 protein, called by TCRdb with MiXCR from the 5' RACE reads. Of approximately 1.5 million distinct CDR3 sequences listed, less than 45% are singletons. The V call is TRBV5-7, the J call TRBJ1-1; D perhaps matches TRBD1 (6 bases). TRBV5-7 falls under the ORF class, with uncertain function. This clonotype originated in a woman aged 18-29 years in good health. Input material: blood. CDR3 DNA sequence: TGTGCCAGCAGCTTGCAGGGGCCGAGAAGAGAAGCTTTCTTT. This gives the protein CASSLQGPRREAFF.